The clone carrying this T cell receptor beta chain has ten or more counts. Its antigen is unknown. Hyperthyroidism patients had new diagnoses, durations under 2 months, and ages of 18 to 65. Symptoms, serum thyroxine and TRAb, thyroid ultrasound, and orbital computed tomography formed the diagnostic basis. This record comes from a study of Graves' ophthalmopathy and Graves' hyperthyroidism. Whole-study context: Calling hyperthyroidism stable required that no ophthalmopathy show up within 18 months of follow-up. Study observations and caveats: A model built from 13 signatures distinguished ophthalmopathy from stable hyperthyroidism with about 86% sensitivity and around 78% specificity.

The germline V and J ends were trimmed by 6 bases and 3 bases, with 11 bases remaining between them. The CDR3 contains 13 residues. Transcripts of RNA were the source for amplifying TCR beta CDR3 regions. RT-PCR was first run with HTBI primers, then multiplex PCR in a second round. TCRdb redid the calling of the multiplex PCR reads with MiXCR, one entry per CDR3 protein. The sample lists 500,000 to 700,000 distinct CDR3 sequences, about 35% occurring once. The chain recombines TRBV12-3 or TRBV12-4 with TRBJ1-1; D unclear. This TCR came from an adult man with Graves' hyperthyroidism. Sequenced material: peripheral blood or thyroid tissue (not recorded which). The CDR3 loop is CASSLGSHTEAFF. The CDR3 DNA is TGTGCCAGCAGCCTCGGGAGCCACACTGAAGCTTTCTTT.